This T cell receptor (beta chain) was captured by sequencing in a study of immune cell composition in non-small cell lung cancer. Measured with immunoSEQ multiplex PCR; TCRdb has only the in-frame clones, and not every one. The repertoire has 8,000 or so clones, just under 70% of them found once; the top ten carry around 8.2%. This TCR came from a human donor with non-small cell lung cancer. The sequencing input was lung tumor tissue.

The CDR3 loop reads CASSSLVFGTGTSNYGYTF. The CDR3 nucleotides read TGTGCCAGCAGTTCTTTGGTTTTCGGGACAGGGACTTCTAACTATGGCTACACCTTC. This chain joins TRBV28 and TRBJ1-2, with TRBD1 matching over 9 bases. Germline V gives CDR1 MDHEN, CDR2 SYDVKM. V trimming: 4 bases; J trimming: 0 bases; junction bases outside the gene matches: 15. The CDR3 contains 19 residues.